Shown below are 20 T cell receptor beta chains from a single sample sequenced in a study of spatial heterogeneity in lung cancer. Time point denoted: sample taken at primary tumor resection. Frozen PBMC, nontumor lung or tumor provided whole RNA, which was sequenced unsorted. TCRdb re-called the 5' RACE reads through MiXCR, storing one row per CDR3 protein. This table has tens of thousands of distinct CDR3 sequences, roughly 15% appearing once. The sample consisted of PBMCs, taken at surgery. These receptors all stem from a male donor with early-stage non-small cell lung cancer.

This clonotype was detected a few times. This chain links TRBV25-1 with TRBJ1-2, with a weak D call TRBD1 (5 bases). Germline lookup yields CDR1 MGHDK and CDR2 SYGVNS. There are 15 residues in the CDR3. The ends were cut back, 9 bases at V and 4 bases at J, with 21 bases in the middle. DNA for the CDR3: TGTGCCAGTAGAGACACCGGGACGGCAATCTATGGCTACACCTTC. Its protein product is CASRDTGTAIYGYTF.

This clonotype was picked up a small number of times. The chain has TRBV12-3 or TRBV12-4 and TRBJ2-7; the D gene is possibly TRBD1 (5 bases). V shed 6 bases and J shed 3 bases, with 18 bases lying between them. CDR3 length: 15 residues. This CDR3 reads CASSPLFVGDYEQYF. The CDR3 nucleotides are TGTGCCAGCAGCCCGCTATTCGTAGGGGACTACGAGCAGTACTTC.

This clonotype was seen more than once but under ten times. The genes are TRBV3-1 and TRBJ1-4; the match to TRBD1 covers 9 bases. The V segment lost 4 bases and the J segment 4 bases; nucleotides outside the gene matches: 4. CDR1 and CDR2 (germline): LGHDT, YNNKEL (reference sequence). The CDR3 runs to 15 residues. CDR3 protein: CASSPPGQGNEKLFF. CDR3 nucleotide sequence: TGTGCCAGCAGCCCCCCGGGACAGGGTAATGAAAAACTGTTTTTT.

This chain links TRBV19 with TRBJ2-2; TRBD1 matches 8 bases. With 4 bases clipped from V and 6 bases from J, the junction kept 10 bases outside the gene matches. The germline CDR1 and CDR2 sequences are LNHDA and SQIVND (reference sequence). The CDR3 loop spans 16 amino acids. The chain's CDR3 is CASSTILQQGAGELFF. The DNA of the CDR3 is TGTGCCAGTAGTACCATCCTACAACAGGGGGCCGGGGAGCTGTTTTTT. The whole variable domain, filled in from reference TRBV19 and TRBJ2-2, reads DGGITQSPKYLFRKEGQNVTLSCEQNLNHDAMYWYRQDPGQGLRLIYYSQIVNDFQKGDIAEGYSVSREKKESFPLTVTSAQKNPTAFYLCASSTILQQGAGELFFGEGSRLTVL.

The chain links TRBV2 to TRBJ1-1; D unclear. The germline V gene encodes CDR1 SNHLY and CDR2 FYNNEI. The CDR3 extends over 13 amino acids. V gave up 9 bases and J gave up 5 bases, with 16 bases separating them. As DNA, the CDR3 is TGTGCCAGTGAAAAGAGATGGGGAACTGAAGCTTTCTTT. The encoded protein is CASEKRWGTEAFF.

The chain couples TRBV30 to TRBJ1-3; D is ambiguous. V dropped 3 bases and J dropped 0 bases, with 6 bases sitting between them. The CDR3 covers 13 residues. The germline V gene encodes CDR1 GTSNPN and CDR2 SVGIG (reference sequence). This chain's CDR3 is CAWRRSSGNTIYF. CDR3 coding DNA: TGTGCCTGGAGAAGAAGCTCTGGAAACACCATATATTTT.

The chain is built from TRBV10-3 and TRBJ2-1; D may be TRBD2 (6 bases). V lost 0 bases to trimming and J lost 8 bases, with 11 bases between them. CDR3 length: 14 residues. The germline CDR1 and CDR2 sequences are ENHRY and SYGVKD. DNA of the CDR3: TGTGCCATCAGTGAGTCTGGGGGGTTCCATGAGCAGTTCTTC. Protein: CAISESGGFHEQFF.

This clonotype was counted between two and nine times. The chain carries TRBV20-1 and TRBJ2-1; D is undetermined. The CDR3 sequence is 12 residues long. In germline, CDR1 is DFQATT, CDR2 SNEGSKA (reference sequence). V lost 5 bases and J 5 bases, leaving 10 bases between the germline ends. In DNA form, the CDR3 reads TGCAGTGCTTTGAGACTGAACAATGAGCAGTTCTTC. It encodes CSALRLNNEQFF.

This clonotype came up many times. CDR3 sequence reads: CASSPAGPSSQYF. CDR3 nucleotide sequence: TGTGCCAGCAGCCCTGCCGGGCCGAGTTCGCAGTATTTT. The rearrangement links TRBV7-2 to TRBJ2-3; D unclear. V lost 5 bases to trimming and J lost 10 bases, with 16 bases between them. In germline, CDR1 is SGHTA, CDR2 FQGNSA. The CDR3 consists of 13 residues.

This chain joins TRBV7-2 and TRBJ2-3; possible D gene TRBD2, 5 bases. Germline V gives CDR1 SGHTA, CDR2 FQGNSA. V was trimmed by 5 bases and J by 4 bases, leaving 10 bases between them. CDR3 length: 13 residues. The DNA of the CDR3 is TGTGCCAGCAGCATTAATAGCGCAGATACGCAGTATTTT. Amino acids: CASSINSADTQYF. Full variable domain (missing parts from reference TRBV7-2 and TRBJ2-3): GAGVSQSPSNKVTEKGKDVELRCDPISGHTALYWYRQSLGQGLEFLIYFQGNSAPDKSGLPSDRFSAERTGGSVSTLTIQRTQQEDSAVYLCASSINSADTQYFGPGTRLTVL.

The chain is built from TRBV11-2 and TRBJ2-1; possibly TRBD2 for D (6 bases). The CDR3 extends over 16 amino acids. Trimming cost V 6 bases and J 4 bases, with 19 bases left between them. Germline lookup yields CDR1 SGHAT and CDR2 FQNNGV. The CDR3 loop reads CASSQSAGTDYNEQFF. CDR3 nucleotides: TGTGCCAGCAGTCAGTCGGCGGGGACCGATTACAATGAGCAGTTCTTC.

V and J are TRBV12-3 or TRBV12-4 and TRBJ2-2; D gene ambiguous. The CDR3 runs to 16 residues. V was trimmed by 6 bases and J by 4 bases, leaving 18 bases between them. CDR3 in amino acids: CASSPYGRVGTGELFF. The CDR3 DNA is TGTGCCAGCAGCCCCTATGGTCGAGTTGGCACCGGGGAGCTGTTTTTT.

This sequence joins TRBV10-3 and TRBJ1-1; 7 bases match TRBD1. V shed 7 bases and J 4 bases; nucleotides not matched to a gene: 9. The CDR3 runs 14 residues. Germline CDR1 reads ENHRY; CDR2 reads SYGVKD. CDR3 in DNA: TGTGCCATCACTAAAACAGGGGATGGCACTGAAGCTTTCTTT. It is translated as CAITKTGDGTEAFF.

The sample holds a few counts of this clonotype. The gene calls are TRBV6-1 and TRBJ2-1; 10 bases line up with TRBD1. CDR1 and CDR2 from the germline V gene are MNHNS and SASEGT. This CDR3 comprises 13 residues. With 7 bases clipped from V and 9 bases from J, the junction kept 6 bases outside the gene matches. CDR3 sequence: CASTTDRGAEQFF. CDR3 nucleotides: TGTGCCAGCACCACGGACAGGGGGGCTGAGCAGTTCTTC.

The chain uses TRBV7-6 and TRBJ2-7, with D unclear. In germline, CDR1 is SGHVS, CDR2 FNYEAQ. This CDR3 comprises 14 residues. Trimming pared 5 bases from V and 0 bases from J, leaving 11 bases between. The CDR3, as DNA: TGTGCCAGCAGCCTCTTAGTGAGCTCCTACGAGCAGTACTTC. Translated, it gives CASSLLVSSYEQYF.

The CDR3 here is CASRFGTTNTGELFF. In DNA, the CDR3 is TGTGCCAGCAGATTCGGGACAACGAACACCGGGGAGCTGTTTTTT. The chain recombines TRBV12-3 or TRBV12-4 with TRBJ2-2; D is perhaps TRBD1 (6 bases). The CDR3 covers 15 residues. With 6 bases removed from V and 0 bases from J, the gap between germline ends came to 11 bases.

This clonotype was counted at least ten times. V usage is TRBV9 and J usage is TRBJ2-5, with 9 bases identical to TRBD1. CDR1 is SGDLS and CDR2 is YYNGEE in the germline V gene. This CDR3 spans 19 amino acids. J was trimmed by 4 bases and V by 2 bases; bases with no gene match: 18. The CDR3 here is CASSVGGPGQGVSPETQYF. In nucleotides, the CDR3 is TGTGCCAGCAGCGTTGGGGGACCGGGACAGGGAGTTTCGCCAGAGACCCAGTACTTC. Complete variable domain (other parts from reference TRBV9 and TRBJ2-5): DSGVTQTPKHLITATGQRVTLRCSPRSGDLSVYWYQQSLDQGLQFLIQYYNGEERAKGNILERFSAQQFPDLHSELNLSSLELGDSALYFCASSVGGPGQGVSPETQYFGPGTRLLVL.

This clonotype was counted only a few times. The rearrangement uses TRBV4-1 and TRBJ2-7; 7 nucleotides align to TRBD2. The CDR3 is 16 residues long. Trimming removed 4 bases from V and 5 bases from J; junction bases left unmatched: 14. Germline loops: CDR1 MGHRA, CDR2 YSYEKL. CDR3 nucleotide sequence: TGCGCCAGCAGCCCCGAAACTAGCGCCTCCTTGAACGAGCAGTACTTC. Translated: CASSPETSASLNEQYF.

Notes on this clonotype: This clone may be a read error of a much larger clone one base away. The chain is built from TRBV5-1 and TRBJ2-7; no reliable D call. The V gene's germline CDR1 is SGHRS and CDR2 YFSETQ. The CDR3 runs to 16 residues. The CDR3 nucleotides read TGCGCCAACAGCCCGGCCGACGGCCGCTTCTCCTACGAGCAGTACTTC. This sequence encodes CANSPADGRFSYEQYF. The complete variable domain, with remaining parts taken from reference TRBV5-1 and TRBJ2-7, reads KAGVTQTPRYLIKTRGQQVTLSCSPISGHRSVSWYQQTPGQGLQFLFEYFSETQRNKGNFPGRFSGRQFSNSRSEMNVSTLELGDSALYLCANSPADGRFSYEQYFGPGTRLTVT.

This clonotype was counted only a few times. The chain recombines TRBV29-1 with TRBJ1-3; D is perhaps TRBD1 (6 bases). This CDR3 comprises 15 residues. The germline V gene encodes CDR1 SQVTM and CDR2 ANQGSEA. Between the trimmed V and J ends, which lost 7 bases and 0 bases, there was a span of 16 bases. The CDR3 region is CSAIGGEGSGNTIYF. The DNA of the CDR3 is TGCAGCGCCATAGGGGGAGAGGGCTCTGGAAACACCATATATTTT.